This T cell receptor beta chain was recovered during a study of T-cell reconstitution after alpha-beta-depleted transplantation in children. Overall study findings and caveats: One year after transplant, T-cell counts and diversity came mostly from newly produced T cells.

The TCRbeta library incorporated unique molecular identifiers. TCRdb re-derived calls from the PCR reads in MiXCR, one entry per CDR3 protein. The sample holds 150,000 to 200,000 distinct CDR3 sequences, 6.3% seen once. Per germline, CDR1 SGHTA and CDR2 FQGNSA. Trimming took 0 bases from V and 4 from J; bases not matched to a gene: 12. The CDR3 has 17 amino acids. This clonotype was found a few times. Its antigen remains unknown. The TCR originated in a girl under three years old with combined immunodeficiency, due to receive a stem cell transplant. The chain uses TRBV7-2 and TRBJ2-7; 7 bases match TRBD1. Sequenced here: PBMCs, sampled before TCRalphabeta/CD19-depleted stem cell transplant. The CDR3 coding sequence is TGTGCCAGCAGCTTAGCGTTAGTAGGGGGCCTGGCATACGAGCAGTACTTC. This codes for CASSLALVGGLAYEQYF.